This TCR beta chain was recovered during a study of control samples from healthy donors and cancer patients. Trimming removed 3 bases from V and 4 bases from J, with 7 bases in between. The CDR3 covers 13 residues. Germline V gene lookup returns CDR1 LGHNA and CDR2 YNFKEQ. Only one count was recorded for this clone. Sequencing used immunoSEQ multiplex PCR; TCRdb keeps in-frame clones, though not all of them. This table holds approximately 150,000 clones, nearly 96% found once. This rearrangement joins TRBV4-2 to TRBJ1-5; unclear D gene. Sequenced input: blood. This clonotype was obtained from a woman in her thirties in good health. The DNA for the CDR3 is TGTGCCAGCAGCCATGAGAGAAATCAGCCCCAGCATTTT. Its protein is CASSHERNQPQHF.